The 28 T cell receptor beta chains below were found in one sample sequenced in a study of T-cell reconstitution after alpha-beta-depleted transplantation in children (dated by TCRdb to the mid-2010s). Library creation used PCR. For sequencing, an Illumina HiSeq 2500 was employed. Molecular barcoding was employed in the preparation of TCR libraries, with unique molecular identifiers being used to normalize TCRbeta repertoire quantification. TCRdb redid the processing of the public reads, applying fastp at Q25 and MiXCR, and retained in-frame beta chains. Each entry merges the rows of one CDR3 protein and shows their most common DNA and genes. This sample gives some 500,000 distinct CDR3 sequences in total; 15% to 20% of them show up just once. The ten largest clones take up 2.5% to 3.5% of the sample. Sequenced material: PBMCs from the stem cell graft donor, taken from the stem cell graft. Receptors originate from a human donor who donated a stem cell graft to a child with acute lymphoblastic leukemia.

This clonotype was seen more than once but under ten times. The gene calls are TRBV18 and TRBJ2-7; weak D call: TRBD2 (6 bases). With 2 bases removed from V and 7 bases from J, the gap between germline ends came to 21 bases. The CDR3 loop spans 16 amino acids. Looked up from germline, CDR1 is KGHSH and CDR2 is LQKENI. CDR3 protein: CASSPRAGTGRSEQYF. The CDR3 region has the DNA TGTGCCAGCTCACCAAGGGCCGGGACCGGGAGATCGGAGCAGTACTTC. The full variable domain, its missing parts supplied by reference TRBV18 and TRBJ2-7, is NAGVMQNPRHLVRRRGQEARLRCSPMKGHSHVYWYRQLPEEGLKFMVYLQKENIIDESGMPKERFSAEFPKEGPSILRIQQVVRGDSAAYFCASSPRAGTGRSEQYFGPGTRLTVT.

V is TRBV5-1 and J is TRBJ1-1, with D possibly TRBD1 on 5 matching bases. Trimming left V 7 bases short and J 3 bases short, with 16 bases between. The CDR3 totals 14 residues. Germline V gene lookup returns CDR1 SGHRS and CDR2 YFSETQ. The CDR3 DNA reads as TGCGCCAGCTCAACTGACGGAGGGGACACTGAAGCTTTCTTT. Its translation is CASSTDGGDTEAFF.

This clonotype was counted between two and nine times. For the CDR3, the DNA is TGCGCCAGCCTGACTGTACTTAGAGATACGCAGTATTTT. Its protein product is CASLTVLRDTQYF. This chain uses TRBV10-2 with TRBJ2-3; D gene uncertain. The CDR3 is 13 amino acids. Trimming took 8 bases from V and 5 from J, leaving 14 bases between them. From germline, CDR1 is WSHSY and CDR2 SAAADI.

The rearrangement joins TRBV20-1 to TRBJ2-7, with unresolved D. Looked up from germline, CDR1 is DFQATT and CDR2 is SNEGSKA (reference sequence). V shed 6 bases and J shed 5 bases, with 14 bases lying between them. This CDR3 is built from 12 residues. The CDR3 protein is CSARQTMHEQYF. CDR3 nucleotides: TGCAGTGCCCGCCAGACCATGCACGAGCAGTACTTC.

This clonotype was seen a few times. The rearrangement links TRBV20-1 to TRBJ2-7, with 12 bases that match TRBD1. This CDR3 comprises 14 residues. CDR1 DFQATT and CDR2 SNEGSKA come from the germline V gene (reference sequence). The J segment lost 4 bases and the V segment lost 3 bases, leaving 4 bases of the junction unmatched. The CDR3 here is CSASRDRGPYEQYF. The CDR3 DNA reads as TGCAGTGCTAGCCGGGACAGGGGGCCTTACGAGCAGTACTTC.

The chain has TRBV20-1 and TRBJ1-5; tentative D call: TRBD1 (6 bases). The CDR3 covers 19 residues. Germline CDR1 and CDR2: DFQATT and SNEGSKA (reference sequence). V was clipped by 3 bases and J by 4 bases, with 28 bases between them. CDR3 protein: CSASFGPRTDRRNNQPQHF. For the CDR3, the DNA is TGCAGTGCTAGTTTCGGTCCTCGGACAGACCGGCGTAATAATCAGCCCCAGCATTTT.

The chain carries TRBV7-8 and TRBJ1-6, with a possible D match to TRBD1 (6 bases). Germline V gene sequence: CDR1 SGHVS, CDR2 FQNEAQ. CDR3 length: 14 amino acids. V lost 4 bases, J lost 10 bases, and 14 bases lay in between. The DNA for the CDR3 is TGTGCCAGCAGCTCCGGGGGCAGGGACTCACCCCTCCACTTT. Its translation: CASSSGGRDSPLHF.

This rearrangement joins TRBV12-3 or TRBV12-4 to TRBJ1-5; D uncertain. V shed 3 bases and J shed 7 bases, with 10 bases lying between them. The CDR3 totals 13 residues. The CDR3 bases are TGTGCCAGCAGTTTGCCGGGTTTACAGCCCCAGCATTTT. Protein sequence: CASSLPGLQPQHF.

This clonotype has just a few counts. This chain uses TRBV20-1 with TRBJ2-1; D ambiguous. CDR1 and CDR2 from the germline V gene are DFQATT and SNEGSKA (reference sequence). Trimming took 1 base from V and 0 from J, leaving 16 bases between them. This CDR3 is built from 17 residues. The CDR3 DNA reads TGCAGTGCTAGAGGTGTTTCGCGGAAGACCTCCTACAATGAGCAGTTCTTC. It encodes CSARGVSRKTSYNEQFF.

The rearrangement links TRBV5-1 to TRBJ1-1; a possible D gene is TRBD1 (6 bases). The V end lost 5 bases, the J end lost 2 bases, and 13 bases lay between the germline ends. The length of the CDR3 is 14 residues. Germline-derived CDR1 and CDR2 are SGHRS and YFSETQ. CDR3 residues: CASRMDSTNTEAFF. DNA for the CDR3: TGCGCCAGCAGGATGGACAGTACTAACACTGAAGCTTTCTTT.

This clonotype was counted only a few times. This sequence joins TRBV7-9 and TRBJ2-1; D is perhaps TRBD1 (6 bases). Trimming stripped 5 bases from V and 6 bases from J, with 8 bases between. The CDR3 loop spans 12 amino acids. The germline V gene encodes CDR1 SEHNR and CDR2 FQNEAQ (reference sequence). The DNA for the CDR3 is TGTGCCAGCAGCGCAGGGGCCAATGAGCAGTTCTTC. Translation: CASSAGANEQFF.

This clonotype was detected a few times. The rearrangement joins TRBV5-1 to TRBJ2-7; weak D call: TRBD2 (7 bases). The CDR3 loop spans 16 amino acids. Germline assignment: CDR1 SGHRS and CDR2 YFSETQ. V was clipped by 0 bases and J by 2 bases, with 15 bases between them. As DNA, the CDR3 is TGCGCCAGCAGCTTGGTTCGGGGGGCGGGCACCTACGAGCAGTACTTC. It translates to CASSLVRGAGTYEQYF.

This clonotype was counted between two and nine times. This rearrangement joins TRBV5-1 to TRBJ2-1; a weak D match, TRBD2 (5 bases). The length of the CDR3 is 17 residues. Germline-derived CDR1 and CDR2 are SGHRS and YFSETQ. Trimming removed 0 bases at V and 0 bases at J, with 13 bases between. CDR3 bases: TGCGCCAGCAGCTTGGCCGTGGCGGGCAGCTCCTACAATGAGCAGTTCTTC. The encoded protein is CASSLAVAGSSYNEQFF.

The chain joins TRBV5-1 to TRBJ2-7, with 10 bases lining up with TRBD2. Germline-derived CDR1 and CDR2 are SGHRS and YFSETQ. CDR3 length equals 19 residues. Trimming took 0 bases from V and 0 from J; bases not matched to a gene: 12. This chain's CDR3 is CASSLEVSSGSLSSYEQYF. Here the CDR3 DNA reads TGCGCCAGCAGCTTGGAGGTCTCTAGCGGGAGTCTTTCCTCCTACGAGCAGTACTTC. Drawing the rest from reference TRBV5-1 and TRBJ2-7, the complete variable domain is KAGVTQTPRYLIKTRGQQVTLSCSPISGHRSVSWYQQTPGQGLQFLFEYFSETQRNKGNFPGRFSGRQFSNSRSEMNVSTLELGDSALYLCASSLEVSSGSLSSYEQYFGPGTRLTVT.

V is TRBV11-2 and J is TRBJ2-5; 7 bases match TRBD1. Losses at the gene ends were 5 bases for V and 9 bases for J; bases not matched to a gene: 15. CDR3 length equals 15 residues. From germline, CDR1 is SGHAT and CDR2 FQNNGV. CDR3: CASSAAAAKTGAQYF. The CDR3 DNA is TGTGCCAGCAGCGCCGCGGCGGCCAAAACAGGGGCCCAGTACTTC.

This clonotype was found a few times. The chain recombines TRBV4-2 with TRBJ1-3, with 7 bases identical to TRBD1. This CDR3 has 17 amino acids. Germline CDR1 reads LGHNA; CDR2 reads YNFKEQ. Unmatched junction bases numbered 12, after V lost 0 bases and J lost 7 bases. The CDR3 loop reads CASSQDLATGAGNTIYF. The CDR3 DNA follows: TGTGCCAGCAGCCAAGATCTAGCCACAGGGGCCGGGAACACCATATATTTT.

This clonotype has just a few counts. The chain recombines TRBV6-5 with TRBJ1-5, with D maybe TRBD1 (6 bases). CDR3 length equals 13 residues. Germline CDR1 is MNHEY and CDR2 is SVGAGI. The V and J ends lost 6 bases and 7 bases respectively, with 13 bases between them. The CDR3 sequence: CASSSGAWQPQHF. In DNA form, the CDR3 reads TGTGCCAGCAGCTCGGGGGCATGGCAGCCCCAGCATTTT.

V and J are TRBV20-1 and TRBJ1-1; D ambiguous. V shed 7 bases and J shed 1 base, with 22 bases lying between them. This CDR3 has 16 residues. The germline V gene encodes CDR1 DFQATT and CDR2 SNEGSKA (reference sequence). The CDR3 nucleotides are TGCAGTGTCCCGGGCAGTAACCGAGGAAGGAACACTGAAGCTTTCTTT. This codes for CSVPGSNRGRNTEAFF.

The chain couples TRBV12-3 or TRBV12-4 to TRBJ2-2, with 7 bases identical to TRBD1. The CDR3 loop spans 15 amino acids. Trimming at V came to 3 bases and at J to 5 bases, leaving 6 bases not matched to a gene. The CDR3 sequence: CASSFRVRGTGELFF. CDR3 nucleotides: TGTGCCAGCAGTTTTCGGGTCAGGGGGACCGGGGAGCTGTTTTTT.

The gene calls are TRBV12-3 or TRBV12-4 and TRBJ1-1; 7 bases fit TRBD1. This CDR3 region has 12 residues. V lost 3 bases, J lost 8 bases, and 3 bases stayed unmatched. The CDR3 nucleotides read TGTGCCAGCAGTTTGGGGACAGCCGAAGCTTTCTTT. Translation gives CASSLGTAEAFF.

The CDR3 DNA follows: TGCAGCGTCCTAGGCCTGAGAGGCACAAACATTCAGTACTTC. Its protein product is CSVLGLRGTNIQYF. The chain carries TRBV29-1 and TRBJ2-4; no clear D. The V end was cut by 6 bases, the J end by 6 bases, with 18 bases between. This CDR3 contains 14 residues. Germline V gives CDR1 SQVTM, CDR2 ANQGSEA. The whole variable domain, filled in from reference TRBV29-1 and TRBJ2-4, reads SAVISQKPSRDICQRGTSLTIQCQVDSQVTMMFWYRQQPGQSLTLIATANQGSEATYESGFVIDKFPISRPNLTFSTLTVSNMSPEDSSIYLCSVLGLRGTNIQYFGAGTRLSVL.

This clonotype was picked up a small number of times. V usage is TRBV3-1 and J usage is TRBJ2-5; TRBD2 aligns across 11 bases. Trimming cost V 4 bases and J 5 bases; bases outside gene matches: 9. Germline V gives CDR1 LGHDT, CDR2 YNNKEL (reference sequence). The CDR3 runs 16 residues. The CDR3 nucleotides are TGTGCCAGCAGCCCCTTTAGCGGGAGGGCCGCCGAGACCCAGTACTTC. As protein: CASSPFSGRAAETQYF.

In this sample, this clonotype turned up a few times. The chain uses TRBV5-1 and TRBJ2-7, with unresolved D. Germline CDR1 is SGHRS and CDR2 is YFSETQ. The CDR3 contains 12 residues. Trimming stripped 4 bases from V and 5 bases from J, with 10 bases between. The CDR3 coding sequence is TGCGCCAGCAGCACTGTGACCCACGAGCAGTACTTC. Protein: CASSTVTHEQYF.

This clonotype was seen more than once but under ten times. The V gene is TRBV12-3 or TRBV12-4, the J gene TRBJ1-1; a possible D gene is TRBD1 (5 bases). The V end lost 7 bases, the J end lost 6 bases, and 24 bases lay between the germline ends. The CDR3 contains 16 residues. The CDR3 DNA is TGTGCCAGCACCCCTCGGGGCCGCAGGGTGGCGGCTGAAGCTTTCTTT. It codes for CASTPRGRRVAAEAFF.

This clonotype was counted between two and nine times. The J gene is TRBJ2-7, the V gene TRBV9; either TRBD1 or TRBD2 may supply D (5 bases each). Trimming cost V 0 bases and J 2 bases, with 9 bases left between them. Germline V CDR1 and CDR2: SGDLS, YYNGEE. The CDR3 totals 14 residues. As DNA, the CDR3 is TGTGCCAGCAGCGTAGGGGACGGAACCTACGAGCAGTACTTC. This gives the protein CASSVGDGTYEQYF.

V gene TRBV5-5 combines with J gene TRBJ2-3; D remains ambiguous. The CDR3 is 12 residues long. CDR1 is SGHKS, CDR2 YYEKEE, per germline (reference sequence). V lost 4 bases and J 3 bases, leaving 6 bases between the germline ends. The CDR3 bases are TGTGCCAGCAGCATGGTTACAGATACGCAGTATTTT. The encoded protein is CASSMVTDTQYF.

The genes are TRBV11-1 and TRBJ2-1; 11 nucleotides match TRBD2. CDR1 is SGHAT, CDR2 FQDESV, per germline (reference sequence). Trimming cost V 4 bases and J 8 bases; bases outside gene matches: 16. CDR3 size: 18 residues. CDR3 sequence reads: CASSSIGVLAGDRDEQFF. CDR3 in DNA: TGTGCCAGCAGCTCGATAGGGGTACTAGCGGGAGATCGGGATGAGCAGTTCTTC.

The chain is built from TRBV15 and TRBJ2-1, with 9 bases fitting TRBD2. Per germline, CDR1 LNHNV and CDR2 YYDKDF (reference sequence). This CDR3 region has 16 residues. The V gene end was trimmed by 5 bases and the J gene end by 3 bases; junction bases not matched to a gene: 8. Here the CDR3 reads CATSATGTSSYNEQFF. The CDR3 bases are TGTGCCACCAGCGCAACCGGGACTAGCAGCTACAATGAGCAGTTCTTC.